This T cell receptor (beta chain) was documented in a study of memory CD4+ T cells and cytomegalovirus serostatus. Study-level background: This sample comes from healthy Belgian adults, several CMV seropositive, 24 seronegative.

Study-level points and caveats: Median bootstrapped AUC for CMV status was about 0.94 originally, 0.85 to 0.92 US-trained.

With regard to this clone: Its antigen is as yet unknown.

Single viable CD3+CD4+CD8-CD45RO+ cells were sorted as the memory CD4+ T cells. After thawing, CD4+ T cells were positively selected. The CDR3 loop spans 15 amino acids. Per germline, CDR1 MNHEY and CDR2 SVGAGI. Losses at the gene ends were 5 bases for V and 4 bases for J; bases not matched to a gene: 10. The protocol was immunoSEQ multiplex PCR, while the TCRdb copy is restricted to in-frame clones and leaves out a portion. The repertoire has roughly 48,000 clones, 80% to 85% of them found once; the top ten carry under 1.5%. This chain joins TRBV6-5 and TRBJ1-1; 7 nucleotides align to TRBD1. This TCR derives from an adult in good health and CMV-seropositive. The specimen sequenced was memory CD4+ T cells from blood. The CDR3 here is CASSRKGGQVTEAFF. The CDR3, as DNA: TGTGCCAGCAGTCGAAAAGGGGGCCAGGTCACTGAAGCTTTCTTT.